This T cell receptor beta chain was recorded in a study of cytomegalovirus exposure and HLA in healthy donors. General study points: Indistinguishable V segments, including TRBV6-2 and TRBV6-3, were excluded.

PCR was performed using 60 Vbeta and 13 Jbeta primers. As handled by the study authors: In a later analysis, roughly 11 million of approximately 80 million unique beta chains occurred in at least two donors. The protocol was immunoSEQ multiplex PCR, while the TCRdb copy is restricted to in-frame clones and leaves out a portion. V and J calls and clone size come straight from that table; D and trimming were deduced from the DNA. This table holds about 94,000 clones, more than 75% found once. Healthy bone marrow donors made up the cohort. About this clone itself: Its antigen is not known.

The CDR3 spans 14 residues. CDR1 is SNHLY and CDR2 is FYNNEI in the germline V gene. V lost 8 bases to trimming and J lost 4 bases; unmatched junction nucleotides: 9. The sequence was obtained from a human donor in good health. The rearrangement uses TRBV2 and TRBJ1-2, with 8 nucleotides matching TRBD1. The sample consisted of PBMCs. The CDR3, as DNA: TGTGCCAGCCCTACCGGACAGGGCGGCTATGGCTACACCTTC. This encodes CASPTGQGGYGYTF.